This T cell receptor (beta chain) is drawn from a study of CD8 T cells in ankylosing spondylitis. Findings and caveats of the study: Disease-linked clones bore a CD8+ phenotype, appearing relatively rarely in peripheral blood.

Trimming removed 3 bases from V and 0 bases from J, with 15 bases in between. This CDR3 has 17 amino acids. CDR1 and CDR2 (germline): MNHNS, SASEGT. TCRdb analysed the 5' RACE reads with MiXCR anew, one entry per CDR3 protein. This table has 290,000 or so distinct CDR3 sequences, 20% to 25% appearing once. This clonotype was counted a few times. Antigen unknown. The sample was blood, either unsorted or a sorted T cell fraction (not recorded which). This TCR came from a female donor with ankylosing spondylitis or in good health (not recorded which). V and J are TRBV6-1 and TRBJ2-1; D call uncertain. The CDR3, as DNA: TGTGCCAGCAGTGACCAGGCAATCCCGGGCTCCTACAATGAGCAGTTCTTC. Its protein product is CASSDQAIPGSYNEQFF.